The source of this T cell receptor beta chain is a study of blood T cell repertoires in COVID-19. The CDR3 is 17 amino acids. Trimming removed 5 bases from V and 10 bases from J; junction bases left unmatched: 17. Germline CDR1 MNHEY, CDR2 SMNVEV (reference sequence). Per the original data handling: Estimation of nucleated cell counts was performed using reference gene primer amplification. Generated by immunoSEQ multiplex PCR, the TCRdb table keeps only in-frame clones and is missing some. Clone size and V and J calls were adopted from that table, with D and trimming inferred from the DNA. The sample consists of under 100,000 clones, roughly 80% of them appearing once. Seattle enrolled patients during active infection and tracked them longitudinally.

The receptor was derived from a man between 60 and 75 years old with COVID-19, enrolled during active disease. Sequenced material: peripheral blood. V and J are TRBV27 and TRBJ2-7; 13 bases agree with TRBD2. The chain's CDR3 is CASSPQTGLAGVGEQYF. The CDR3 DNA sequence: TGTGCCAGCAGTCCCCAAACCGGACTAGCGGGAGTTGGGGAACAGTACTTC.